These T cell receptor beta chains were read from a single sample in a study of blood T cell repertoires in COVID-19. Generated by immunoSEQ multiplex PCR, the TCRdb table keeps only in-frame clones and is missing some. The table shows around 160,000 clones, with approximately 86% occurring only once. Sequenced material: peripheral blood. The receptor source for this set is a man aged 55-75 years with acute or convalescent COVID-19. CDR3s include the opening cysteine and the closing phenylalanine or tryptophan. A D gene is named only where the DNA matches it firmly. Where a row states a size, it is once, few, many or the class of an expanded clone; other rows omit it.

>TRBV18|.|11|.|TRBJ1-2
CASSSVYGYTF
TGTGCCAGCTCATCCGTATATGGCTACACCTTC
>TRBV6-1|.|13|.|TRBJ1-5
CASSEAYNQPQHF
TGTGCCAGCAGTGAAGCTTATAATCAGCCCCAGCATTTT
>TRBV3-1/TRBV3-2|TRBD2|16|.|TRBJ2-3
CASSRRTSGFTDTQYF
TGTGCCAGCAGCCGACGGACTAGCGGCTTCACAGATACGCAGTATTTT
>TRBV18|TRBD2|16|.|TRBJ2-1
CASSPRGDGRAYEQFF
TGTGCCAGCTCACCAAGGGGCGACGGGAGGGCCTATGAGCAGTTCTTC
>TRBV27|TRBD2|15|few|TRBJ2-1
CASSGTSGSYNEQFF
TGTGCCAGCAGTGGGACTAGCGGGAGCTACAATGAGCAGTTCTTC
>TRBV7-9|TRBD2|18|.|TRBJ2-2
CASSPPFRLAGVAGELFF
TGTGCCAGCAGCCCCCCGTTCCGGCTAGCGGGAGTGGCCGGGGAGCTGTTTTTT
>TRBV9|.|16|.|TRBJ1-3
CASSVRQESSGNTIYF
TGTGCCAGCAGCGTCCGACAGGAGAGCTCTGGAAACACCATATATTTT
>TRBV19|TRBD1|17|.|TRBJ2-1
CASSIRGQGGPYNEQFF
TGTGCCAGTAGTATCAGGGGACAGGGTGGGCCCTACAATGAGCAGTTCTTC
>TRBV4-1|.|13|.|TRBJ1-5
CASSQDSGQPQHF
TGCGCCAGCAGCCAAGATTCGGGACAGCCCCAGCATTTT
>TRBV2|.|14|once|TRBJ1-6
CASSENAARTPLHF
TGTGCCAGCAGTGAAAATGCGGCCCGGACACCCCTCCACTTT
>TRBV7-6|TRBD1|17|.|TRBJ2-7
CASSLAEQGEPSYEQYF
TGTGCCAGCAGCTTAGCCGAGCAGGGGGAACCCTCCTACGAGCAGTACTTC
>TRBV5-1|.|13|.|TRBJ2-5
CASRRAGEETQYF
TGCGCCAGCAGGCGTGCAGGGGAAGAGACCCAGTACTTC
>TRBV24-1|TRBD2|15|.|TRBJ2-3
CATSATSKSTDTQYF
TGTGCCACCAGTGCGACTAGCAAATCCACAGATACGCAGTATTTT
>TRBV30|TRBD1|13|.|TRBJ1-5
CAWSGQGVQPQHF
TGTGCCTGGAGCGGACAGGGGGTTCAGCCCCAGCATTTT
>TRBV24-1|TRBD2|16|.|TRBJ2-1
CATSELAGGSYNEQFF
TGTGCCACCAGTGAATTAGCGGGAGGGTCCTACAATGAGCAGTTCTTC
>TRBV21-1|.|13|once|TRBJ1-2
CASGPGQPYGYTF
TGTGCCAGCGGGCCGGGACAGCCCTATGGCTACACCTTC
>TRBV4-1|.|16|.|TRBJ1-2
CASSQGIQGSAYGYTF
TGCGCCAGCAGCCAAGGCATACAGGGTTCGGCCTATGGCTACACCTTC
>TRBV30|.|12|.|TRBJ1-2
CAWSAEGYGYTF
TGTGCCTGGAGTGCGGAGGGATATGGCTACACCTTC
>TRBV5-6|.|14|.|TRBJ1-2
CASSFQQGVYGYTF
TGTGCCAGCAGCTTCCAACAGGGAGTCTATGGCTACACCTTC
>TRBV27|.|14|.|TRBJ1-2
CASSFIAGAKPGTF
TGTGCCAGCAGTTTCATCGCAGGCGCCAAACCAGGCACCTTC
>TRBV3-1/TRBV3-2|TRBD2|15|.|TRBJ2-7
CASSQDLPSGGRQYF
TGTGCCAGCAGCCAAGATTTGCCTAGCGGGGGACGGCAGTACTTC
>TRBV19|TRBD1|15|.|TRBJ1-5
CASSTLDRDHQPQHF
TGTGCCAGTAGTACTCTCGACAGGGACCATCAGCCCCAGCATTTT